Listed below are T cell receptor beta chains from one sample, sequenced in a study of vaccination effects on CD4 cells after COVID-19. Measured with immunoSEQ multiplex PCR; TCRdb has only the in-frame clones, and not every one. The profile shows 50,000 to 65,000 clones, 75% to 90% of them singletons. The antigens these receptors bind are not known. The sequenced sample was CD4+ T cells from PBMCs cultured with HCoV-229E spike peptides, obtained before COVID-19 vaccination. These receptors were taken from a human donor who received a COVID-19 vaccine. Both conserved end residues are part of each CDR3. A D gene is named only where the DNA matches it firmly. Not all rows give a size; the values are once, few, many and, for expanded clones, a class.

clone size | J gene | D gene | V gene | CDR3 protein | CDR3 DNA
- | TRBJ2-2 | - | TRBV9 | CASSVGVTGELFF | TGTGCCAGCAGCGTTGGCGTCACCGGGGAGCTGTTTTTT
- | TRBJ2-5 | - | TRBV5-5 | CASSLLLETQYF | TGTGCCAGCAGCTTGCTCCTGGAGACCCAGTACTTC
- | TRBJ1-5 | - | TRBV24-1 | CATSDPTRDSNQPQHF | TGTGCCACCAGTGATCCGACAAGAGATAGCAATCAGCCCCAGCATTTT
- | TRBJ1-2 | - | TRBV30 | CAWRWVAGYGYTF | TGTGCCTGGAGATGGGTAGCCGGCTATGGCTACACCTTC
- | TRBJ2-2 | - | TRBV2 | CASRTGNTGELFF | TGTGCCAGCAGGACAGGGAACACCGGGGAGCTGTTTTTT
- | TRBJ2-6 | - | TRBV3-1/TRBV3-2 | CASSQRAGANVLTF | TGTGCCAGCAGCCAGAGGGCTGGGGCCAACGTCCTGACTTTC
- | TRBJ1-3 | TRBD1 | TRBV6-1 | CASSAVQGASGNTIYF | TGTGCCAGCAGTGCTGTCCAGGGGGCCTCTGGAAACACCATATATTTT
- | TRBJ2-2 | TRBD2 | TRBV2 | CASSGLAGGTGELFF | TGTGCCAGCAGTGGACTAGCGGGGGGGACTGGGGAGCTGTTTTTT
- | TRBJ1-6 | TRBD1 | TRBV6-4 | CASSEQGADSPLHF | TGTGCCAGCAGTGAGCAGGGGGCTGATTCACCCCTCCACTTT
- | TRBJ1-2 | - | TRBV28 | CASTDPRVGYTF | TGTGCCAGCACCGACCCGCGGGTTGGCTACACCTTC
- | TRBJ1-3 | - | TRBV11-3 | CASSRGQSSGNTIYF | TGTGCCAGCAGCCGTGGACAGTCCTCTGGAAACACCATATATTTT
- | TRBJ2-1 | - | TRBV6-1 | CASSEGIYNEQFF | TGTGCCAGCAGTGAAGGGATCTACAATGAGCAGTTCTTC
- | TRBJ1-1 | TRBD1 | TRBV9 | CASSVVGQGNTEAFF | TGTGCCAGCAGCGTGGTAGGACAGGGGAACACTGAAGCTTTCTTT
- | TRBJ1-2 | - | TRBV7-2 | CASSLAHSYGYTF | TGTGCCAGCAGCTTAGCGCACAGCTATGGCTACACCTTC
- | TRBJ1-1 | TRBD1 | TRBV29-1 | CSVKGPTGLGEAFF | TGCAGCGTTAAGGGACCGACAGGGTTGGGTGAAGCTTTCTTT
- | TRBJ1-5 | - | TRBV18 | CASSLRPPEGNQPQHF | TGTGCCAGCTCCCTGAGACCTCCGGAGGGCAATCAGCCCCAGCATTTT
- | TRBJ2-1 | - | TRBV2 | CASNFQPGRYNEQFF | TGTGCCAGCAATTTTCAGCCAGGACGATACAATGAGCAGTTCTTC
- | TRBJ1-2 | TRBD1 | TRBV30 | CAWVPGDRGHYGYTF | TGTGCCTGGGTCCCCGGGGACAGGGGTCACTATGGCTACACCTTC
few | TRBJ1-2 | - | TRBV6-5 | CASSPYRQAGGYTF | TGTGCCAGCAGCCCATACCGACAGGCCGGTGGCTACACCTTC
- | TRBJ2-5 | - | TRBV3-1/TRBV3-2 | CASSLDWAQYF | TGTGCCAGCAGCCTAGACTGGGCCCAGTACTTC
- | TRBJ2-6 | - | TRBV6-1 | CASSEYMASSGANVLTF | TGTGCCAGCAGTGAATATATGGCCAGCTCTGGGGCCAACGTCCTGACTTTC
- | TRBJ1-4 | TRBD1 | TRBV6-1 | CASSESQGNEKLFF | TGTGCCAGCAGTGAGTCACAGGGGAATGAAAAACTGTTTTTT
- | TRBJ1-1 | TRBD1 | TRBV6-5 | CASRGQGAGNTEAFF | TGTGCCAGCCGGGGACAGGGGGCGGGAAACACTGAAGCTTTCTTT
- | TRBJ2-2 | - | TRBV27 | CASSLYGGTNTGELFF | TGTGCCAGCAGTTTATACGGGGGAACGAACACCGGGGAGCTGTTTTTT
once | TRBJ2-2 | TRBD2 | TRBV7-2 | CASSLPKTSGGNTGELFF | TGTGCCAGCAGCTTACCTAAGACTAGCGGGGGCAACACCGGGGAGCTGTTTTTT
medium-sized | TRBJ1-5 | - | TRBV6-5 | CASRAGGNQPQHF | TGTGCCAGCAGAGCAGGGGGCAATCAGCCCCAGCATTTT
- | TRBJ1-2 | - | TRBV6-5 | CASHRGGNTLYGYTF | TGTGCCAGCCATAGGGGGGGTAATACTCTCTATGGCTACACCTTC
few | TRBJ2-2 | - | TRBV4-1 | CASSQAGARTGELFF | TGCGCCAGCAGCCAAGCCGGGGCGAGGACCGGGGAGCTGTTTTTT
few | TRBJ1-1 | TRBD1 | TRBV19 | CASSLGGQGLRAFF | TGTGCCAGTAGCCTGGGGGGACAGGGGCTGCGGGCTTTCTTT
- | TRBJ1-5 | - | TRBV7-2 | CASSLASREEPQHF | TGTGCCAGCAGCTTAGCGAGCAGGGAGGAGCCCCAGCATTTT
- | TRBJ2-5 | - | TRBV9 | CASSVTSRGSETQYF | TGTGCCAGCAGCGTAACTTCTAGGGGGAGCGAGACCCAGTACTTC
- | TRBJ1-2 | - | TRBV30 | CAWSVLPTTGTYGYTF | TGTGCCTGGAGTGTCCTCCCTACCACAGGAACCTATGGCTACACCTTC
- | TRBJ2-2 | TRBD2 | TRBV5-1 | CASSFGLAGSTGELFF | TGCGCCAGCAGCTTCGGACTAGCGGGGAGTACCGGGGAGCTGTTTTTT
- | TRBJ2-5 | - | TRBV7-9 | CASSPTSRETQYF | TGTGCCAGCAGCCCAACTAGTAGGGAGACCCAGTACTTC
- | TRBJ2-3 | - | TRBV5-6 | CASSLDFGRDTQYF | TGTGCCAGCAGCTTGGACTTCGGTAGGGATACGCAGTATTTT
- | TRBJ2-1 | - | TRBV6-1 | CASSDGSPGNEQFF | TGTGCCAGCAGTGACGGCTCTCCAGGCAATGAGCAGTTCTTC
- | TRBJ1-6 | - | TRBV30 | CAWSRENSPLHF | TGTGCCTGGAGTAGAGAGAATTCACCCCTCCACTTT
- | TRBJ1-2 | - | TRBV21-1 | CASSKPQIFYGYTF | TGTGCCAGCAGCAAACCCCAGATTTTCTATGGCTACACCTTC
- | TRBJ1-3 | - | TRBV3-1/TRBV3-2 | CASSQGHASGNTIYF | TGTGCCAGCAGCCAAGGCCACGCCTCTGGAAACACCATATATTTT
once | TRBJ2-3 | - | TRBV5-5 | CASSFSASTDTQYF | TGTGCCAGCAGCTTCTCCGCTAGCACAGATACGCAGTATTTT
once | TRBJ1-5 | TRBD1 | TRBV28 | CASSSGGAGNQPQHF | TGTGCCAGCAGTTCAGGGGGCGCGGGCAATCAGCCCCAGCATTTT
- | TRBJ1-4 | - | TRBV5-1 | CASSLAGAVANEKLFF | TGCGCCAGCAGCTTGGCAGGGGCCGTAGCTAATGAAAAACTGTTTTTT
- | TRBJ2-1 | TRBD1 | TRBV11-2 | CASSAQTGLGYNEQFF | TGTGCCAGCAGCGCACAGACAGGGCTGGGGTACAATGAGCAGTTCTTC
- | TRBJ2-3 | TRBD2 | TRBV6-2/TRBV6-3 | CASSYGASGGTDTQYF | TGTGCCAGCAGTTATGGCGCTAGCGGGGGCACAGATACGCAGTATTTT
- | TRBJ2-3 | TRBD2 | TRBV18 | CASSPGLGTDTQYF | TGTGCCAGCTCACCGGGACTAGGGACAGATACGCAGTATTTT
- | TRBJ2-1 | - | TRBV25-1 | CASSGSSYSYNEQFF | TGTGCCAGCAGTGGCTCGAGTTACTCCTACAATGAGCAGTTCTTC
- | TRBJ2-3 | TRBD2 | TRBV18 | CASSPFSGVPDTQYF | TGTGCCAGCTCACCATTTAGCGGGGTACCGGATACGCAGTATTTT
- | TRBJ1-3 | - | TRBV18 | CASSLNFPGVGNTIYF | TGTGCCAGCTCACTCAACTTTCCAGGGGTCGGAAACACCATATATTTT
- | TRBJ2-3 | TRBD1 | TRBV13 | CASSLGQQLTDTQYF | TGTGCCAGCAGCTTGGGACAGCAACTCACAGATACGCAGTATTTT
- | TRBJ1-5 | - | TRBV18 | CASSPTGPGSSNQPQHF | TGTGCCAGCTCACCAACCGGACCAGGTAGTAGCAATCAGCCCCAGCATTTT
- | TRBJ1-2 | - | TRBV6-1 | CASSEAPYYGYTF | TGTGCCAGCAGTGAAGCGCCCTACTATGGCTACACCTTC
- | TRBJ2-3 | TRBD1 | TRBV9 | CASSVAIGDRSTDTQYF | TGTGCCAGCAGCGTAGCTATTGGGGACAGGTCCACAGATACGCAGTATTTT
- | TRBJ2-3 | - | TRBV10-3 | CAISEGHTDTQYF | TGTGCCATCAGTGAAGGGCACACAGATACGCAGTATTTT
- | TRBJ1-2 | TRBD1 | TRBV7-2 | CASSGQTGDYGYTF | TGTGCCAGCAGCGGGCAAACAGGGGACTATGGCTACACCTTC
- | TRBJ1-1 | - | TRBV6-4 | CASSESWTLTEAFF | TGTGCCAGCAGTGAATCGTGGACACTCACTGAAGCTTTCTTT
- | TRBJ1-3 | - | TRBV30 | CAWSGNSLSGNTIYF | TGTGCCTGGAGTGGTAACAGCCTTTCCGGAAACACCATATATTTT
- | TRBJ2-3 | - | TRBV11-2 | CASSYGIGGGTDTQYF | TGTGCCAGCAGTTATGGGATTGGTGGGGGCACGGATACGCAGTATTTT
- | TRBJ2-3 | - | TRBV10-1 | CASSESNGPQGDTQYF | TGCGCCAGCAGTGAGTCGAACGGGCCGCAAGGTGATACGCAGTATTTT
few | TRBJ1-4 | - | TRBV5-4 | CASSLVTGREKLFF | TGTGCCAGCAGCTTGGTCACAGGGCGGGAAAAACTGTTTTTT